This T cell receptor beta chain was obtained from a study of graft-versus-host responses after intestinal transplantation. Profiling relied on immunoSEQ multiplex PCR, and the TCRdb table lists in-frame clones only, not all of them. The sample contains around 78,000 clones, more than 75% of which appear only once. Trimming stripped 0 bases from V and 3 bases from J, with 18 bases between. Germline V CDR1 and CDR2: SGHDN, FVKESK. This CDR3 has 17 residues. Comments on this clone: No antigen is known for it.

The starting material was unstimulated CD8+ T cells sorted from spleen or lymph node cells, obtained before transplant. The chain recombines TRBV14 with TRBJ2-7; possibly TRBD2 for D (5 bases). The TCR comes from a human donor who was the organ donor for an intestinal transplant. The DNA of the CDR3 is TGTGCCAGCAGCCAAGAGGCGGGTTTCTTATCCGACTACGAGCAGTACTTC. As protein: CASSQEAGFLSDYEQYF.